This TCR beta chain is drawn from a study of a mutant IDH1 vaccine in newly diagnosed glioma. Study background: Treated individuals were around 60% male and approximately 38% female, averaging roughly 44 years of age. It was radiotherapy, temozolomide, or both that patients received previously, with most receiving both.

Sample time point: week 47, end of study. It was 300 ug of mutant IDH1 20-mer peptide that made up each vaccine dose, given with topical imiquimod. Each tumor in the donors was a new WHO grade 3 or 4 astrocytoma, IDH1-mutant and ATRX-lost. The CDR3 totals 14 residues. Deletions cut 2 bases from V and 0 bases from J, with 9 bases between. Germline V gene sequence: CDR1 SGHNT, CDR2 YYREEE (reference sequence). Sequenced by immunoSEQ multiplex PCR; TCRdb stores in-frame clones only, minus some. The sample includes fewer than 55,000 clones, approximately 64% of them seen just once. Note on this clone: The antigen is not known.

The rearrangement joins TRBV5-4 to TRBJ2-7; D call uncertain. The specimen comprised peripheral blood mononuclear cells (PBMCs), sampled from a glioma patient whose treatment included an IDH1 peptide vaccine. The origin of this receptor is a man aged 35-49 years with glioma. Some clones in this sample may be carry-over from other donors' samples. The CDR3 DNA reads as TGTGCCAGCAGCTTACCCAGCCACTCCTACGAGCAGTACTTC. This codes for CASSLPSHSYEQYF. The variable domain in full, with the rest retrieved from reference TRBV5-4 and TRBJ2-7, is ETGVTQSPTHLIKTRGQQVTLRCSSQSGHNTVSWYQQALGQGPQFIFQYYREEENGRGNFPPRFSGLQFPNYSSELNVNALELDDSALYLCASSLPSHSYEQYFGPGTRLTVT.